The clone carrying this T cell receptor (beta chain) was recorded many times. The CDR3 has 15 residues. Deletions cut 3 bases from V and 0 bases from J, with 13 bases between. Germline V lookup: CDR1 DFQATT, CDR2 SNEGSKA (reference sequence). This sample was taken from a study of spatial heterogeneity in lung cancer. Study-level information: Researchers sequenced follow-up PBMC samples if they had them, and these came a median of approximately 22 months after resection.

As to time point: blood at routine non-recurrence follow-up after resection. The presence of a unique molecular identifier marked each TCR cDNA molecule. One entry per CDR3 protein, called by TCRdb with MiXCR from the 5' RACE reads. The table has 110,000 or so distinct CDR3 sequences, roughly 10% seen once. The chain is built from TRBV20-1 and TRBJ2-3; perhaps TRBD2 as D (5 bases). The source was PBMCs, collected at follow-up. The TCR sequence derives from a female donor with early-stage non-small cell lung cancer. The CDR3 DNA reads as TGCAGTGCTAGTCTGCTAGCCTCTAGCACAGATACGCAGTATTTT. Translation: CSASLLASSTDTQYF.